The 28 T cell receptor beta chains given below trace back to one sample, sequenced in a study of T cells in Graves' hyperthyroidism and ophthalmopathy. Amplification of TCR beta CDR3 regions was performed using RNA transcripts as template. HTBI primers were employed in a first-round RT-PCR of the TCR CDR3. One entry per CDR3 protein results from TCRdb running MiXCR on the multiplex PCR reads. The repertoire holds under 350,000 distinct CDR3 sequences, with roughly an eighth as singletons. Sample: blood. These receptors all stem from a woman aged 40 to 55 with Graves' hyperthyroidism.

This clonotype has a count of ten or more. This chain connects TRBV11-3 to TRBJ2-4; D ambiguous. Germline CDR1 reads SGHNT; CDR2 reads YENEEA. The CDR3 has 14 amino acids. The germline V and J ends were trimmed by 3 bases and 0 bases, with 6 bases remaining between them. Here the CDR3 reads CASSLPVAKNIQYF. The CDR3 bases are TGTGCCAGCAGCTTGCCAGTAGCCAAAAACATTCAGTACTTC.

This clonotype was seen ten or more times. CDR3 sequence (DNA): TGTGCCAGCGGGAGCGCGTCCGGCCGTAACACTGAAGCTTTCTTT. It translates to CASGSASGRNTEAFF. J is TRBJ1-1 and V is TRBV7-9, with D unresolved. This CDR3 spans 15 amino acids. The V end was cut by 8 bases, the J end by 2 bases, with 18 bases between. Germline CDR1 SEHNR, CDR2 FQNEAQ (reference sequence).

The chain links TRBV7-8 to TRBJ2-3, with TRBD1 matching over 7 bases. Trimming removed 6 bases from V and 4 bases from J; junction bases left unmatched: 7. The CDR3 length is 14 residues. Germline V gene lookup returns CDR1 SGHVS and CDR2 FQNEAQ. The chain's CDR3 is CASRKTGPSDTQYF. The CDR3 nucleotides are TGTGCCAGCAGAAAGACAGGGCCGTCAGATACGCAGTATTTT.

This clonotype showed up many times. The V and J genes are TRBV11-3 and TRBJ2-5, with 9 bases matching TRBD2. This CDR3 contains 17 residues. V dropped 3 bases and J dropped 2; count of bases not matched to a gene: 10. CDR1 SGHNT and CDR2 YENEEA come from the germline V gene. The CDR3, as DNA: TGTGCCAGCAGCTTTGGGGCCGGTGCGGGAGGGCAAGAGACCCAGTACTTC. Protein: CASSFGAGAGGQETQYF.

Only a few counts were recorded for this clonotype. V is TRBV5-1 and J is TRBJ2-7, with TRBD1 matching over 11 bases. Germline V lookup: CDR1 SGHRS, CDR2 YFSETQ. This CDR3 has 15 residues. The junction had 5 bases not matched to a gene; V was cut back by 0 bases and J by 6 bases. The CDR3 coding sequence is TGCGCCAGCAGCTTGGCCGGACAGGGGGCTGGCGAGCAGTACTTC. This encodes CASSLAGQGAGEQYF.

This clonotype was seen many times. V and J are TRBV19 and TRBJ1-5; D perhaps matches TRBD1 (6 bases). Germline-derived CDR1 and CDR2 are LNHDA and SQIVND (reference sequence). V was pared by 7 bases and J by 3 bases, with 13 bases between. CDR3 size: 14 residues. CDR3 protein: CASKGGGINQPQHF. CDR3 coding DNA: TGTGCCAGTAAGGGCGGGGGCATCAATCAGCCCCAGCATTTT.

This clonotype showed up many times. The chain recombines TRBV10-3 with TRBJ2-3; D might be TRBD1 or TRBD2, each matching 5 bases. The ends were cut back, 0 bases at V and 0 bases at J, with 16 bases in the middle. Looked up from germline, CDR1 is ENHRY and CDR2 is SYGVKD. The CDR3 length is 18 residues. CDR3 in DNA: TGTGCCATCAGTGAGTCCGGTAAGGGGAGCAGTAGCACAGATACGCAGTATTTT. Protein product: CAISESGKGSSSTDTQYF.

This clonotype was detected ten times or more. Here the CDR3 reads CASSGLAGVSETQYF. The CDR3 region has the DNA TGTGCCAGCAGTGGTTTAGCGGGAGTATCGGAGACCCAGTACTTC. The chain carries TRBV2 and TRBJ2-5, with 9 bases aligning to TRBD2. The V segment lost 4 bases and the J segment 5 bases; nucleotides outside the gene matches: 8. CDR1 and CDR2 (germline): SNHLY, FYNNEI. This CDR3 spans 15 amino acids.

This clonotype was recorded at least ten times. The rearrangement uses TRBV2 and TRBJ2-1; TRBD1 is a possible D gene (5 bases). There are 13 residues in the CDR3. V was shortened by 6 bases and J by 2 bases, with 8 bases between the two germline ends. Germline V CDR1 and CDR2: SNHLY, FYNNEI. The CDR3: CASRGRTYNEQFF. CDR3 coding DNA: TGTGCCAGCAGGGGGCGGACCTACAATGAGCAGTTCTTC.

This clonotype was observed many times. The chain joins TRBV6-2 or TRBV6-3 to TRBJ2-7; D uncertain. In germline, CDR1 is MNHEY, CDR2 SVGEGT. The CDR3 length is 12 residues. Trimming shortened V by 6 bases and J by 2 bases, and 8 bases separated the two germline ends. In DNA form, the CDR3 reads TGTGCCAGCAGGACTGGGACCTACGAGCAGTACTTC. The encoded protein is CASRTGTYEQYF.

This clonotype has at least ten counts. The chain has TRBV20-1 and TRBJ2-7; 9 positions match TRBD2. Germline CDR1 DFQATT, CDR2 SNEGSKA (reference sequence). The length of the CDR3 is 17 residues. Trimming took 2 bases from V and 4 from J; bases not matched to a gene: 15. CDR3 region: CSARSSGRRQSRYEQYF. The CDR3 DNA sequence: TGCAGTGCTAGAAGTAGCGGGAGACGCCAGAGTCGTTACGAGCAGTACTTC.

The chain joins TRBV25-1 to TRBJ1-2; D gene uncertain. Germline-derived CDR1 and CDR2 are MGHDK and SYGVNS. V shed 3 bases and J shed 4 bases, with 12 bases lying between them. The CDR3 has 14 residues. CDR3 region: CASSEVQDSYGYTF. The CDR3 region has the DNA TGTGCCAGCAGTGAGGTCCAGGACTCCTATGGCTACACCTTC.

The V and J genes are TRBV13 and TRBJ2-5; D is possibly TRBD1 or TRBD2 (6 bases each). CDR3 length equals 16 residues. V lost 2 bases and J 5 bases, leaving 18 bases between the germline ends. Germline lookup yields CDR1 PRHDT and CDR2 FYEKMQ (reference sequence). CDR3 sequence reads: CASSLFEWGAEETQYF. CDR3 DNA sequence: TGTGCCAGCAGCTTATTCGAGTGGGGGGCGGAGGAGACCCAGTACTTC.

This chain joins TRBV12-3 or TRBV12-4 and TRBJ2-1, with 11 bases identical to TRBD2. V was clipped by 4 bases and J by 4 bases; unmatched bases: 6. CDR3 length: 16 residues. CDR3 residues: CASSWGSGRGYNEQFF. CDR3 DNA sequence: TGTGCCAGCAGTTGGGGTAGCGGGAGGGGATACAATGAGCAGTTCTTC.

The V and J genes are TRBV29-1 and TRBJ2-5, with a tentative D call TRBD2 (7 bases). The CDR3 runs to 13 residues. Germline V CDR1 and CDR2: SQVTM, ANQGSEA. Trimming took 7 bases from V and 5 from J, leaving 17 bases between them. In DNA form, the CDR3 reads TGCAGCGCGTACCACAGGGAGGGGGAGACCCAGTACTTC. Its translation: CSAYHREGETQYF.

There are many counts of this clonotype. The chain employs TRBV14 and TRBJ2-1; D assignment may be TRBD1 or TRBD2 (5 bases each). Germline V lookup: CDR1 SGHDN, CDR2 FVKESK. CDR3 length: 15 residues. The V gene lost 3 bases and the J gene lost 6 bases, with 15 bases spanning the gap. This CDR3 is CASSQGDHRTNEQFF. CDR3 nucleotides: TGTGCCAGCAGCCAGGGGGACCACCGGACCAATGAGCAGTTCTTC.

The V and J genes are TRBV4-1 and TRBJ1-1, with D tentatively TRBD1 (5 bases). Trimming took off 0 bases at V and 0 bases at J, with 20 bases between the two ends. Germline CDR1 reads MGHRA; CDR2 reads YSYEKL. The CDR3 length is 19 residues. Here the CDR3 DNA reads TGCGCCAGCAGCCAAGATGGCGGGGTGTTGGGGGGAATGAACACTGAAGCTTTCTTT. This codes for CASSQDGGVLGGMNTEAFF.

Only a few counts were recorded for this clonotype. The chain has TRBV19 and TRBJ1-6; TRBD1 matches at 12 bases. The junction had 14 bases not matched to a gene; V was cut back by 4 bases and J by 7 bases. CDR3 length equals 19 residues. The germline CDR1 and CDR2 sequences are LNHDA and SQIVND (reference sequence). The DNA of the CDR3 is TGTGCCAGTAGTAGATCCGGGACAGGGGGCCGTACTGGAAATTCACCCCTCCACTTT. This encodes CASSRSGTGGRTGNSPLHF.

This clonotype was seen a few times. The chain's CDR3 is CASSVEGANVLTF. The DNA of the CDR3 is TGTGCCAGCTCCGTAGAAGGGGCCAACGTCCTGACTTTC. The V call is TRBV18, the J call TRBJ2-6, with D uncertain. The CDR3 spans 13 residues. Trimming shortened V by 6 bases and J by 4 bases, and 7 bases separated the two germline ends. Per the germline V gene, CDR1 is KGHSH and CDR2 is LQKENI.

V and J are TRBV18 and TRBJ1-6, with 9 bases matching TRBD1. Per the germline V gene, CDR1 is KGHSH and CDR2 is LQKENI. Trimming took 8 bases from V and 10 from J; bases not matched to a gene: 9. This CDR3 comprises 14 residues. CDR3 bases: TGTGCCAGCGTCCTACAGGGGGCAGGATCACCCCTCCACTTT. It encodes CASVLQGAGSPLHF. Full variable domain (missing parts from reference TRBV18 and TRBJ1-6): NAGVMQNPRHLVRRRGQEARLRCSPMKGHSHVYWYRQLPEEGLKFMVYLQKENIIDESGMPKERFSAEFPKEGPSILRIQQVVRGDSAAYFCASVLQGAGSPLHFGNGTRLTVT.

This clonotype was seen repeatedly, ten times or more. The rearrangement uses TRBV3-1 and TRBJ2-3; the D gene is possibly TRBD1 (5 bases). The CDR3 has 15 residues. Germline values: CDR1 LGHDT, CDR2 YNNKEL (reference sequence). V lost 3 bases to trimming and J lost 3 bases, with 13 bases between them. The DNA of the CDR3 is TGTGCCAGCAGCCACCCGGAAAGGGGTACAGATACGCAGTATTTT. Its protein is CASSHPERGTDTQYF.

This clonotype was seen repeatedly, ten times or more. J is TRBJ2-1 and V is TRBV29-1; 7 bases are a match to TRBD1. The germline CDR1 and CDR2 sequences are SQVTM and ANQGSEA. Trimming removed 3 bases from V and 9 bases from J; junction bases left unmatched: 5. The CDR3 covers 12 residues. The CDR3: CSVEETGTEQFF. The CDR3 nucleotides are TGCAGCGTTGAGGAGACAGGGACTGAGCAGTTCTTC.

This clonotype was seen only a few times. CDR3 sequence (DNA): TGTGCCAGCAGTTATAAGGGACAGGGGGTAGAGACTGAAGCTTTCTTT. Translated: CASSYKGQGVETEAFF. The J gene is TRBJ1-1, the V gene TRBV6-1; 11 bases agree with TRBD1. The germline V gene encodes CDR1 MNHNS and CDR2 SASEGT. V was pared by 5 bases and J by 5 bases, with 10 bases of the junction left unmatched. There are 16 residues in the CDR3.

Many counts were recorded for this clonotype. This chain connects TRBV12-3 or TRBV12-4 to TRBJ1-1, with D unresolved. The V end was cut by 7 bases, the J end by 1 base, with 10 bases between. The CDR3 loop spans 13 amino acids. CDR3 sequence: CASTPRRNTEAFF. The DNA for the CDR3 is TGTGCCAGCACCCCGCGGCGGAACACTGAAGCTTTCTTT.

The table lists this clonotype with many counts. This chain uses TRBV6-1 with TRBJ2-5; 10 bases align to TRBD2. Per the germline V gene, CDR1 is MNHNS and CDR2 is SASEGT. V lost 2 bases to trimming and J lost 4 bases; unmatched junction nucleotides: 4. The CDR3 sequence is 15 residues long. In DNA form, the CDR3 reads TGTGCCAGCAGTGAAAGCGGGAGGGCCGTAGAGACCCAGTACTTC. Its translation is CASSESGRAVETQYF.

This clonotype was seen repeatedly, ten times or more. CDR3 nucleotides: TGTGCCAGCGATCAGGAGCCTGGCTACACCTTC. Its protein product is CASDQEPGYTF. This rearrangement joins TRBV6-1 to TRBJ1-2; D call uncertain. The germline gives CDR1 MNHNS, CDR2 SASEGT. This CDR3 contains 11 residues. Between the trimmed V and J ends, which lost 8 bases and 7 bases, there was a span of 11 bases.

This clonotype showed up many times. This chain uses TRBV19 with TRBJ2-1, with TRBD2 identical over 8 bases. Germline V gene data show CDR1 as LNHDA and CDR2 as SQIVND (reference sequence). V lost 3 bases and J lost 1; bases outside the gene matches: 5. The CDR3 contains 16 residues. The CDR3 reads CASSIRGTRSYNEQFF. DNA of the CDR3: TGTGCCAGTAGTATTAGGGGGACTAGGTCCTACAATGAGCAGTTCTTC.

This clonotype was counted at least ten times. CDR3 residues: CSARYRRGTYEQYF. The CDR3 DNA reads as TGCAGTGCTAGATATCGGCGCGGGACCTACGAGCAGTACTTC. V gene TRBV20-1 combines with J gene TRBJ2-7, with D possibly matching TRBD2 (6 bases). Germline V gene sequence: CDR1 DFQATT, CDR2 SNEGSKA (reference sequence). The CDR3 sequence is 14 residues long. V was trimmed by 2 bases and J by 2 bases, leaving 13 bases between them.